This T cell receptor beta chain comes out of a study of cytomegalovirus exposure and HLA in healthy donors. Whole-study findings and limits: With high specificity and sensitivity, the classifier reportedly diagnosed cytomegalovirus status. Researchers reported from a later analysis that most CMV-associated TCR beta chains appeared HLA-restricted.

Germline CDR1 SGHRS, CDR2 YFSETQ. Germline trimming cut 0 bases from V and 5 bases from J; bases unmatched to any gene: 4. The CDR3 sequence is 14 residues long. In the case of this clone: The antigen is not known.

Primers for the PCR totalled 60 Vbeta and 13 Jbeta. Produced via immunoSEQ multiplex PCR; TCRdb's table is partial and in-frame only. This table has some 75,000 clones, roughly 79% appearing once. Sequencing was performed on PBMCs. The source of this sequence is a man between 18 and 35 years old in good health and CMV-seropositive. This chain joins TRBV5-1 and TRBJ2-5; 7 nucleotides align to TRBD2. This chain's CDR3 is CASSLAGGGETQYF. For the CDR3, the DNA is TGCGCCAGCAGCTTGGCGGGAGGCGGGGAGACCCAGTACTTC.